This T cell receptor beta chain was recovered during a study of T cell repertoires in cytomegalovirus infection. For the study at large: Through public TCR beta signatures, both CMV infection and matching HLA type were indicated. Study outcomes and limitations: Cumulative public TCR beta family frequency identified CMV carriers with the relevant HLA. In two of eight donors, the top clonotype was HLA-C-restricted CMV-specific.

Of note for this clonotype: Its antigen is unknown.

TCRdb reanalysed the reads using MiXCR and keeps one entry per CDR3 protein. The sample yields under 850,000 distinct CDR3 sequences, 35% seen once. Per germline, CDR1 SGHTA and CDR2 FQGTGA. V trimming: 1 base; J trimming: 4 bases; junction bases outside the gene matches: 4. The CDR3 totals 17 residues. Sequencing was carried out using PBMCs. The TCR comes from a human donor in good health (CMV status not recorded). Some clones in this sample may be carry-over from other donors' samples. This chain joins TRBV7-3 and TRBJ2-6; the match to TRBD1 covers 10 bases. The CDR3 loop reads CASSLRGQGNGANVLTF. The CDR3 nucleotides read TGTGCCAGCAGCTTAAGGGGACAGGGGAACGGGGCCAACGTCCTGACTTTC.